The 3 T cell receptor beta chains listed next were all sequenced from one sample in a study of early stage breast cancer tumors. The method was immunoSEQ multiplex PCR; TCRdb's version includes in-frame clones alone and lacks a portion of them. This sample has tens of thousands of clones, with around 90% found just once. Sequencing was done on a sample of blood. Receptor source: a person aged 65-85 years with breast cancer.

The chain employs TRBV23-1 and TRBJ1-1; 7 nucleotides agree with TRBD1. TRBV23-1 is an ORF; its function is uncertain. The CDR3 is 14 residues long. J lost 3 bases, V lost 11 bases, and 12 bases had no gene match. The chain's CDR3 is CASQSKGADTEAFF. DNA of the CDR3: TGCGCCTCCCAAAGCAAGGGGGCGGACACTGAAGCTTTCTTT.

The chain has TRBV30 and TRBJ2-7; possible D gene TRBD1, 5 bases. Per the germline V gene, CDR1 is GTSNPN and CDR2 is SVGIG (reference sequence). V lost 1 base to trimming and J lost 7 bases, with 11 bases between them. The CDR3 has 12 amino acids. CDR3: CAWSASGYEQYF. In nucleotides, the CDR3 is TGTGCCTGGAGTGCGTCAGGGTATGAGCAGTACTTC.

This chain joins TRBV28 and TRBJ2-2; TRBD1 agrees at 7 bases. Germline loops: CDR1 MDHEN, CDR2 SYDVKM. The CDR3 runs 15 residues. V lost 3 bases and J lost 6; bases outside the gene matches: 7. CDR3 nucleotides: TGTGCCAGCAGTTTTTATTCAGGGGGTGCCGGGGAGCTGTTTTTT. Its translation: CASSFYSGGAGELFF.